The rows below give T cell receptor beta chains drawn from one sample of a study of regulatory T cells in long-lasting Graves disease. TCRdb re-called the multiplex PCR reads with MiXCR, one entry per CDR3 protein. This table has about 540,000 distinct CDR3 sequences, approximately 15% appearing once. Another study also made use of these data, one on T cells in Graves' hyperthyroidism and ophthalmopathy.

The material sequenced was peripheral blood mononuclear cells (PBMCs), taken at new diagnosis, from a patient treated with antithyroid drugs. These receptors were collected from a man in his thirties or forties with Graves disease. CDR3s include the opening cysteine and the closing phenylalanine or tryptophan. D genes are given only for firm matches. The size entry is marked missing in some rows and otherwise reads once, few, many or a size class.

abundance	v_gene	j_gene	d_gene	CDR3nt	CDR3aa
-	TRBV29-1	TRBJ2-7	-	TGCAGCGCCCTCCCGGCGGGACTCTACGAGCAGTACTTC	CSALPAGLYEQYF
many	TRBV12-3/TRBV12-4	TRBJ2-5	TRBD2	TGTGCCAGCAGCGGGGGGAGGCCCTCCCAAGGGGAGACCCAGTACTTC	CASSGGRPSQGETQYF
few	TRBV18	TRBJ1-2	-	TGTGCCAGCTCACCTGCGATAGTCAACGCTAACTATGGCTACACCTTC	CASSPAIVNANYGYTF
-	TRBV15	TRBJ2-7	TRBD1	TGTGCCACCAGCAGAGACTCACCTAGTGGGACAGGGTACCCCTACGAGCAGTACTTC	CATSRDSPSGTGYPYEQYF
many	TRBV2	TRBJ1-2	-	TGTGCCAGCAGTGTCTTCACCGGACTTGGCTCCTATGGCTACACCTTC	CASSVFTGLGSYGYTF
-	TRBV30	TRBJ2-1	-	TGTGCCTGGACGGCCGGCTTAGCTGAGCAGTTCTTC	CAWTAGLAEQFF
-	TRBV5-1	TRBJ2-7	-	TGCGCCAGCAGCTGGGGAGGCAACCCCTACGATCAGTACTTC	CASSWGGNPYDQYF
many	TRBV29-1	TRBJ1-1	TRBD1	TGCAGCGCAAACAGGGGAGCGGTGAACACTGAAGCTTTCTTT	CSANRGAVNTEAFF
many	TRBV27	TRBJ2-7	-	TGTGCCAGCAGTTTACAAGCGGTTGGATCCTACGAGCAGTACTTC	CASSLQAVGSYEQYF
few	TRBV6-1	TRBJ2-1	TRBD1	TGTGCCAGCAGACCGGGACAGGGTTCAGATGAGCAGTTCTTC	CASRPGQGSDEQFF
many	TRBV6-1	TRBJ1-1	-	TGTGCCAGCAGTACCAGGACAGAGAACACTGAAGCTTTCTTT	CASSTRTENTEAFF
-	TRBV7-3	TRBJ2-6	-	TGTGCCTGCAGCGTGGACAGCCTCTCTGGGGCCAACGTCCTGACTTTC	CACSVDSLSGANVLTF
many	TRBV18	TRBJ2-5	-	TGTGCCAGCTCGCCCCTAAGGACCCAGTACTTC	CASSPLRTQYF
many	TRBV6-1	TRBJ2-1	TRBD2	TGTGCCAGCGGAACTAGCGGGAGGTCCAATGAGCAGTTCTTC	CASGTSGRSNEQFF
many	TRBV4-1	TRBJ2-3	-	TGCGCCAGCAGCCAAGAAAAGGGGGCAGATACGCAGTATTTT	CASSQEKGADTQYF
-	TRBV19	TRBJ2-1	-	TGTGCCAGTAGCCCATTGTGGGGGGCCGGGGATGAGCAGTTCTTC	CASSPLWGAGDEQFF
-	TRBV19	TRBJ2-3	-	TGTGCCAGTAGTCTTCTGGGGGCGGGAGAGGAGGATACGCAGTATTTT	CASSLLGAGEEDTQYF
many	TRBV2	TRBJ2-3	TRBD2	TGTGCCAGCAGTGAAGATCTAGCGGGAGGAGTAGATACGCAGTATTTT	CASSEDLAGGVDTQYF
many	TRBV28	TRBJ2-3	TRBD2	TGTGCCAGCAATGCACCTAGCGGGATAACGACAGATACGCAGTATTTT	CASNAPSGITTDTQYF
-	TRBV7-9	TRBJ2-4	-	TGTGCCAGCAGCTATGGGGACCGGGACTCTGGGCCCAAAAACATTCAGTACTTC	CASSYGDRDSGPKNIQYF
-	TRBV27	TRBJ1-2	-	TGTGCCAGCAGTCCCTATACAGGGAATGGCTACACCTTC	CASSPYTGNGYTF
-	TRBV19	TRBJ1-2	-	TGTGCCAGTCGCAGGGGTACCCCTAACTATGGCTACACCTTC	CASRRGTPNYGYTF
many	TRBV12-3/TRBV12-4	TRBJ2-7	-	TGTGCCAGCAGTTTTAGAGGGGGGGATTACGAGCAGTACTTC	CASSFRGGDYEQYF
few	TRBV6-1	TRBJ1-1	-	TGTGCCAGCACGGCTATGGGGAACACTGAAGCTTTCTTT	CASTAMGNTEAFF
few	TRBV5-1	TRBJ2-7	-	TGCGCCAGCAGCCTTAGACACTCACCCCCAAACTACGAGCAGTACTTC	CASSLRHSPPNYEQYF
many	TRBV29-1	TRBJ1-1	-	TGCAGCGTCCGGGGGGGCGCAATTAACACTGAAGCTTTCTTT	CSVRGGAINTEAFF
many	TRBV6-5	TRBJ2-7	TRBD2	TGTGCCAGCAGTTCCGGGACTAGCGGGGAGAAGTACGAGCAGTACTTC	CASSSGTSGEKYEQYF
-	TRBV27	TRBJ2-7	-	TGTGCCAGCAGTTATACCGGGACGACCTCCTACGAGCAGTACTTC	CASSYTGTTSYEQYF
many	TRBV6-1	TRBJ2-7	-	TGTGCCAGCAGTGGACAGCGCTACGAGCAGTACTTC	CASSGQRYEQYF
many	TRBV12-3/TRBV12-4	TRBJ2-7	-	TGTGCCAGCAGTTTCAGGGTACCCTACGAGCAGTACTTC	CASSFRVPYEQYF
-	TRBV2	TRBJ2-5	-	TGTGCCAGCAAAGGGGTCGGGGGCGGACAAGAGACCCAGTACTTC	CASKGVGGGQETQYF
-	TRBV20-1	TRBJ2-5	TRBD2	TGCAGCCACCTGGGGGCGGGGGGGGGGCCCCAGTACTTC	CSHLGAGGGPQYF
many	TRBV7-8	TRBJ2-6	-	TGTGCCAGCAGCTTAGCAGATGGGGCCAACGTCCTGACTTTC	CASSLADGANVLTF
many	TRBV7-9	TRBJ2-1	TRBD2	TGTGCCAGCAAGGCTAGCGGGGTCAATGAGCAGTTCTTC	CASKASGVNEQFF
many	TRBV2	TRBJ2-7	-	TGTGCCAGCATGGAGGGAAGCGGGCAGTACTTC	CASMEGSGQYF
-	TRBV12-3/TRBV12-4	TRBJ2-7	TRBD2	TGTGCCAGCAGTTTCGGGAAAGAATCTGGACTAGCGGGTTCCTACGAGCAGTACTTC	CASSFGKESGLAGSYEQYF
many	TRBV2	TRBJ2-5	TRBD2	TGTGCCAGCAGCCAACTAGCGGGAAAAGAGACCCAGTACTTC	CASSQLAGKETQYF
many	TRBV27	TRBJ1-4	TRBD1	TGTGCCAGCAGTTTAAGAAGGGACAGATCTGAAAAACTGTTTTTT	CASSLRRDRSEKLFF
many	TRBV5-1	TRBJ2-7	-	TGCGCCAGCAGCTTGGGAGCGGCCGGATCCTACGAGCAGTACTTC	CASSLGAAGSYEQYF